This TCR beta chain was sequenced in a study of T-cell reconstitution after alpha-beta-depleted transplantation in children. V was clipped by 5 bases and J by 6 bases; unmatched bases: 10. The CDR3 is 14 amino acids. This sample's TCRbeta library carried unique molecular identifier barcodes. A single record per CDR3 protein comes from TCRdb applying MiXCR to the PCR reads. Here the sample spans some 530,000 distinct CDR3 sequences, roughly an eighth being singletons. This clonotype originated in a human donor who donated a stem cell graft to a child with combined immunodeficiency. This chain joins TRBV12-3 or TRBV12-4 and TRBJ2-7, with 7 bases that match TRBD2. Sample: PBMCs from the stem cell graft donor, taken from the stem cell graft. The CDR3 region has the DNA TGTGCCAGCAGTAACGCCGGGGGGTTCTCCGAGCAGTACTTC. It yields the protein CASSNAGGFSEQYF.